The 27 T cell receptor beta chains reported below all come from one sample, sequenced in a study of shared clonotypes between healthy human individuals. Clones were read by immunoSEQ multiplex PCR, and TCRdb kept only the in-frame ones, dropping some. The sample yields about 1.5 million clones, roughly 95% seen once. The source material was naive CD4+ T cells sorted from blood. Subset here: CD45RA+ positively selected. Every receptor here comes from a man aged 30-40 years in good health.

The chain is built from TRBV7-9 and TRBJ1-1; TRBD1 is a possible D gene (6 bases). Trimming shortened V by 4 bases and J by 2 bases, and 11 bases separated the two germline ends. The CDR3 contains 14 residues. Germline lookup yields CDR1 SEHNR and CDR2 FQNEAQ (reference sequence). CDR3 in DNA: TGTGCCAGCAGCTCGGGACAACAAAACACTGAAGCTTTCTTT. Its translation is CASSSGQQNTEAFF.

This sequence joins TRBV28 and TRBJ2-7, with 8 bases that match TRBD2. The CDR3 has 14 amino acids. With 1 base clipped from V and 4 bases from J, the junction kept 3 bases outside the gene matches. Germline CDR1 is MDHEN and CDR2 is SYDVKM. Here the CDR3 reads CASSLLGLGYEQYF. The CDR3 region has the DNA TGTGCCAGCAGTTTATTGGGACTAGGTTACGAGCAGTACTTC.

This clone was counted a single time. The chain combines TRBV7-8 with TRBJ2-3, with D perhaps TRBD1 or TRBD2 (6 bases each). V lost 5 bases, J lost 3 bases, and 27 bases lay in between. The CDR3 covers 19 residues. Germline V CDR1 and CDR2: SGHVS, FQNEAQ. CDR3 DNA sequence: TGTGCCAGCAGCGCTCTTGGGGGGCCGACGATTCTAGGGACAGATACGCAGTATTTT. Its translation is CASSALGGPTILGTDTQYF.

The rearrangement uses TRBV2 and TRBJ1-3; TRBD1 might be the D (6 bases). The ends were cut back, 6 bases at V and 0 bases at J, with 15 bases in the middle. CDR3 length equals 16 residues. The germline gives CDR1 SNHLY, CDR2 FYNNEI. DNA of the CDR3: TGTGCCAGCAGGAACCGCGCGACAGGCTCTGGAAACACCATATATTTT. This encodes CASRNRATGSGNTIYF.

The CDR3 nucleotides read TGTGCCAGCTCAAAAGGACAGCCCGCAACTAATGAAAAACTGTTTTTT. Its translation is CASSKGQPATNEKLFF. The rearrangement uses TRBV18 and TRBJ1-4, with a weak D call TRBD1 (6 bases). Germline V gene lookup returns CDR1 KGHSH and CDR2 LQKENI. CDR3 length: 16 amino acids. Trimming took 5 bases from V and 0 from J, leaving 13 bases between them.

The V call is TRBV7-8, the J call TRBJ2-1; TRBD1 is a possible D gene (5 bases). CDR3 length: 13 residues. CDR1 SGHVS and CDR2 FQNEAQ come from the germline V gene. V lost 4 bases to trimming and J lost 15 bases, with 19 bases between them. This CDR3 is CASSSTGPGDGFF. The DNA of the CDR3 is TGTGCCAGCAGCTCTACAGGACCGGGTGATGGGTTCTTC.

This sequence joins TRBV9 and TRBJ1-5; D is uncertain. Trimming took 1 base from V and 3 from J, leaving 11 bases between them. The CDR3 loop spans 15 amino acids. Germline CDR1 and CDR2: SGDLS and YYNGEE. CDR3 residues: CASSVSPDPNQPQHF. CDR3 bases: TGTGCCAGCAGCGTATCCCCGGACCCCAATCAGCCCCAGCATTTT. Full variable domain (rest looked up from reference TRBV9 and TRBJ1-5): DSGVTQTPKHLITATGQRVTLRCSPRSGDLSVYWYQQSLDQGLQFLIQYYNGEERAKGNILERFSAQQFPDLHSELNLSSLELGDSALYFCASSVSPDPNQPQHFGDGTRLSIL.

The chain links TRBV29-1 to TRBJ1-1, with 10 positions matching TRBD1. CDR1 is SQVTM, CDR2 ANQGSEA, per germline. The CDR3 has 18 residues. With V trimmed by 1 base and J by 0 bases, 11 bases remained unmatched. CDR3 DNA: TGCAGCGTTGAAGGGGCTGGGACAGGGGTCCTCATGAACACTGAAGCTTTCTTT. Translation gives CSVEGAGTGVLMNTEAFF. The entire variable domain, with the rest obtained from reference TRBV29-1 and TRBJ1-1, is as follows: SAVISQKPSRDICQRGTSLTIQCQVDSQVTMMFWYRQQPGQSLTLIATANQGSEATYESGFVIDKFPISRPNLTFSTLTVSNMSPEDSSIYLCSVEGAGTGVLMNTEAFFGQGTRLTVV.

This chain connects TRBV7-9 to TRBJ2-1; TRBD2 agrees at 9 bases. V lost 10 bases and J lost 5; bases outside the gene matches: 9. Per germline, CDR1 SEHNR and CDR2 FQNEAQ (reference sequence). The CDR3 spans 14 residues. The CDR3 loop reads CATNRAGGNNEQFF. The DNA of the CDR3 is TGTGCCACCAACCGAGCGGGAGGCAACAATGAGCAGTTCTTC. Full variable domain (remainder filled in from reference TRBV7-9 and TRBJ2-1): DTGVSQNPRHKITKRGQNVTFRCDPISEHNRLYWYRQTLGQGPEFLTYFQNEAQLEKSRLLSDRFSAERPKGSFSTLEIQRTEQGDSAMYLCATNRAGGNNEQFFGPGTRLTVL.

The chain combines TRBV10-3 with TRBJ2-1, with TRBD1 matching 11 bases. CDR1 ENHRY and CDR2 SYGVKD come from the germline V gene. Losses at the gene ends were 0 bases for V and 7 bases for J; bases not matched to a gene: 11. The CDR3 spans 18 residues. The CDR3 protein is CAISESIAGTGGSNEQFF. CDR3 in DNA: TGTGCCATCAGTGAGTCGATCGCCGGGACAGGGGGATCGAATGAGCAGTTCTTC.

The CDR3 sequence: CASSRQYF. The DNA of the CDR3 is TGTGCCAGCAGCCGGCAGTATTTT. The rearrangement joins TRBV21-1 to TRBJ2-3; no check of the table's D call, TRBD2, against the DNA was made. TRBV21-1 is a pseudogene. The CDR3 spans 8 residues.

The chain links TRBV14 to TRBJ1-1; a possible D gene is TRBD1 (5 bases). Per germline, CDR1 SGHDN and CDR2 FVKESK. The germline V and J ends were trimmed by 4 bases and 1 base, with 13 bases remaining between them. The CDR3 extends over 15 amino acids. The CDR3 nucleotides are TGTGCCAGCAGCCTTAGACTTGGGACGAACACTGAAGCTTTCTTT. It encodes CASSLRLGTNTEAFF.

The chain has TRBV21-1 and TRBJ2-1; the table assigns TRBD2, which was not confirmed against the DNA. TRBV21-1 is termed a pseudogene. The CDR3 length is 9 residues. The CDR3 DNA sequence: TGTGCCAGAGACCCGGGGTTGGTCTTC. It encodes CARDPGLVF.

This sequence joins TRBV4-1 and TRBJ2-7, with 8 bases that match TRBD1. The J segment lost 5 bases and the V segment lost 4 bases, leaving 10 bases of the junction unmatched. Per the germline V gene, CDR1 is MGHRA and CDR2 is YSYEKL. The CDR3 is 15 amino acids. The CDR3 protein is CASSPGGPRPNEQYF. CDR3 sequence (DNA): TGCGCCAGCAGCCCAGGGGGCCCTAGACCGAACGAGCAGTACTTC.

This clone has just one count. This chain links TRBV11-2 with TRBJ1-5, with 9 bases lining up with TRBD1. CDR1 and CDR2 (germline): SGHAT, FQNNGV. The CDR3 consists of 15 residues. V was clipped by 3 bases and J by 4 bases; unmatched bases: 4. DNA for the CDR3: TGTGCCAGCAGCTTCGGGGACAGGGAGAATCAGCCCCAGCATTTT. This encodes CASSFGDRENQPQHF.

The chain employs TRBV28 and TRBJ2-5; no clear D gene. Germline CDR1 is MDHEN and CDR2 is SYDVKM. The CDR3 runs to 13 residues. V lost 6 bases and J 3 bases, leaving 11 bases between the germline ends. In DNA, the CDR3 is TGTGCCAGCAGCCGTGGTCTGGAAGAGACCCAGTACTTC. Protein product: CASSRGLEETQYF.

This chain links TRBV11-3 with TRBJ2-1, with 8 bases identical to TRBD2. The V and J ends lost 1 base and 0 bases, in that order; junction bases with no gene match: 2. The CDR3 totals 16 residues. Germline CDR1 reads SGHNT; CDR2 reads YENEEA. The CDR3 loop is CASSLAGGSSYNEQFF. The CDR3 DNA sequence: TGTGCCAGCAGCTTAGCGGGAGGGAGCTCCTACAATGAGCAGTTCTTC.

The rearrangement links TRBV18 to TRBJ1-5, with D unclear. Between the trimmed V and J ends, which lost 3 bases and 1 base, there was a span of 13 bases. The CDR3 extends over 16 amino acids. The V gene's germline CDR1 is KGHSH and CDR2 LQKENI. The CDR3 loop reads CASSPYAARSNQPQHF. The CDR3 DNA reads as TGTGCCAGCTCACCGTATGCGGCTCGGAGCAATCAGCCCCAGCATTTT.

As to this clone: The sample carries other DNA sequences with the same CDR3. This rearrangement joins TRBV4-1 to TRBJ1-5; possibly TRBD1 for D (5 bases). V lost 0 bases to trimming and J lost 2 bases, with 5 bases between them. The V gene's germline CDR1 is MGHRA and CDR2 YSYEKL. The CDR3 has 14 residues. The CDR3 sequence is CASSQEGGNQPQHF. The CDR3 DNA reads TGCGCCAGCAGCCAAGAAGGGGGCAATCAGCCCCAGCATTTT.

The rearrangement joins TRBV7-2 to TRBJ2-7; D gene uncertain. Germline CDR1 and CDR2: SGHTA and FQGNSA. With 5 bases removed from V and 0 bases from J, the gap between germline ends came to 5 bases. The CDR3 spans 12 residues. In DNA form, the CDR3 reads TGTGCCAGCAGCATTTACTCCTACGAGCAGTACTTC. Its protein product is CASSIYSYEQYF.

In the case of this clone: The same CDR3 arises from other DNA sequences in this sample as well. The V and J genes are TRBV5-1 and TRBJ2-7, with a tentative D call TRBD2 (5 bases). This CDR3 region has 14 residues. Per germline, CDR1 SGHRS and CDR2 YFSETQ. With 0 bases removed from V and 1 base from J, the gap between germline ends came to 8 bases. CDR3 sequence reads: CASSLAPGSYEQYF. CDR3 DNA: TGCGCCAGCAGCTTGGCCCCGGGGTCCTACGAGCAGTACTTC.

The V gene is TRBV6-6, the J gene TRBJ2-7, with D possibly called TRBD1 or TRBD2 (6 bases each). Looked up from germline, CDR1 is MNHNY and CDR2 is SVGAGI (reference sequence). Trimming stripped 8 bases from V and 4 bases from J, with 21 bases between. The CDR3 totals 15 residues. This CDR3 is CASRWTAEGEYEQYF. For the CDR3, the DNA is TGTGCCAGCCGATGGACCGCGGAGGGGGAATACGAGCAGTACTTC.

This clone came up once. Different DNA sequences within this sample yield the same CDR3. The chain links TRBV6-1 to TRBJ2-1, with TRBD1 matching over 8 bases. The V segment lost 5 bases and the J segment 4 bases; nucleotides outside the gene matches: 4. CDR3 length: 14 residues. CDR1 is MNHNS and CDR2 is SASEGT in the germline V gene. The DNA for the CDR3 is TGTGCCAGCAGTCTACGGACAGGGTACAATGAGCAGTTCTTC. It encodes CASSLRTGYNEQFF.

This rearrangement joins TRBV7-9 to TRBJ2-2; D possibly corresponds to TRBD1 (5 bases). The V end was cut by 2 bases, the J end by 3 bases, with 10 bases between. The CDR3 is made up of 15 amino acids. Germline V gene lookup returns CDR1 SEHNR and CDR2 FQNEAQ (reference sequence). CDR3 bases: TGTGCCAGCAGCTTATTGGTAGGGGACACCGGGGAGCTGTTTTTT. Translation gives CASSLLVGDTGELFF.

The rearrangement uses TRBV9 and TRBJ1-4; tentative D call: TRBD1 (5 bases). V dropped 0 bases and J dropped 5 bases, with 14 bases sitting between them. The CDR3 spans 16 residues. Per the germline V gene, CDR1 is SGDLS and CDR2 is YYNGEE. The CDR3 nucleotides read TGTGCCAGCAGCGTAGCTGGGGGTCGGGGGAATGAAAAACTGTTTTTT. It yields the protein CASSVAGGRGNEKLFF.

The rearrangement uses TRBV28 and TRBJ1-1; D remains ambiguous. Germline loops: CDR1 MDHEN, CDR2 SYDVKM. The CDR3 has 14 amino acids. Trimming removed 6 bases at V and 3 bases at J, with 14 bases between. CDR3 in DNA: TGTGCCAGCAGCAGATGGCTCGATGACACTGAAGCTTTCTTT. Protein sequence: CASSRWLDDTEAFF.

The chain is built from TRBV6-1 and TRBJ1-1, with D tentatively TRBD1 (5 bases). From germline, CDR1 is MNHNS and CDR2 SASEGT. The CDR3 is 14 residues long. Between the trimmed V and J ends, which lost 2 bases and 5 bases, there was a span of 12 bases. CDR3 coding DNA: TGTGCCAGCAGTGAAACAGGCCAAGTAACTGAAGCTTTCTTT. As protein: CASSETGQVTEAFF.